This T cell receptor beta chain was captured in a study of blood T cell repertoires in COVID-19. Study details: There were acute and convalescent COVID-19 samples, and they came from the United States, Italy and Spain. Nucleic acid was either cDNA or gDNA, and it came from T cells, B-cell-depleted T cells, or PBMCs.

Source study methods: From reference gene primer amplification, estimates of nucleated cell counts were derived. Measured with immunoSEQ multiplex PCR; TCRdb has only the in-frame clones, and not every one. V, J and clone size were drawn from that table, and D and trimming were deduced from the DNA. The sample holds around 260,000 clones; around 86% are singletons and the top ten take roughly 1.6%. The clonotype comes from a woman aged 40 to 50 who had recovered from COVID-19. Sequences were obtained from peripheral blood.

CDR3 loop: CAWGTGITDTQYF. In DNA, the CDR3 is TGTGCCTGGGGGACAGGAATTACAGATACGCAGTATTTT. The V call is TRBV30, the J call TRBJ2-3, with 8 bases that match TRBD1. CDR1 is GTSNPN, CDR2 SVGIG, per germline (reference sequence). V lost 5 bases, J lost 3 bases, and 4 bases stayed unmatched. The CDR3 loop spans 13 amino acids.